Following are 26 T cell receptor beta chains from one sample sequenced in a study of blood T cell repertoires in COVID-19. TCRdb's table, derived via immunoSEQ multiplex PCR, lists solely in-frame clones and lacks some. The sample has a few hundred thousand clones; roughly 88% are singletons. The sample was PBMCs or T cells enriched from blood (not recorded which). Receptor source: a man younger than 35 who had recovered from COVID-19.

The chain is built from TRBV19 and TRBJ2-5, with 11 positions matching TRBD1. This CDR3 has 15 amino acids. In germline, CDR1 is LNHDA, CDR2 SQIVND (reference sequence). With 6 bases clipped from V and 5 bases from J, the junction kept 8 bases outside the gene matches. The CDR3 DNA follows: TGTGCCAGTAGCGCCGGGACAGGGGGGTCGGAGACCCAGTACTTC. Translated: CASSAGTGGSETQYF.

This clone showed up just once. The V gene is TRBV11-2, the J gene TRBJ2-3; 8 bases match TRBD2. Germline assignment: CDR1 SGHAT and CDR2 FQNNGV. With V trimmed by 2 bases and J by 5 bases, 9 bases remained unmatched. The CDR3 is made up of 16 amino acids. The CDR3 sequence: CASSLSGTSNKDTQYF. CDR3 coding DNA: TGTGCCAGCAGCTTATCAGGGACTAGTAATAAAGATACGCAGTATTTT.

V usage is TRBV5-4 and J usage is TRBJ1-6, with D perhaps matching TRBD1 (5 bases). Germline V gives CDR1 SGHNT, CDR2 YYREEE (reference sequence). The CDR3 runs 15 residues. Trimming stripped 4 bases from V and 9 bases from J, with 17 bases between. CDR3 in amino acids: CASSRAQAAGSPLHF. The DNA for the CDR3 is TGTGCCAGCAGCCGGGCACAGGCCGCAGGTTCACCCCTCCACTTT.

V is TRBV25-1 and J is TRBJ1-4; D is unresolved. Deletions cut 3 bases from V and 7 bases from J, with 6 bases between. CDR3 length equals 12 residues. Germline CDR1 MGHDK, CDR2 SYGVNS. CDR3 DNA: TGTGCCAGCAGTGAGGGAGGTGAAAAACTGTTTTTT. Translating it yields CASSEGGEKLFF.

The chain couples TRBV6-6 to TRBJ1-3, with D possibly being TRBD1 (5 bases). The CDR3 has 14 amino acids. Trimming took off 6 bases at V and 4 bases at J, with 13 bases between the two ends. Germline V CDR1 and CDR2: MNHNY, SVGAGI (reference sequence). The CDR3 reads CASRTAPGGNTIYF. CDR3 nucleotides: TGTGCCAGCAGGACAGCGCCTGGGGGAAACACCATATATTTT.

The chain uses TRBV5-6 and TRBJ1-2, with TRBD1 as a possible D gene (6 bases). The germline CDR1 and CDR2 sequences are SGHDT and YYEEEE. The CDR3 has 14 amino acids. Trimming pared 7 bases from V and 6 bases from J, leaving 19 bases between. The DNA of the CDR3 is TGTGCCAGCCGACCGGGGTCGAGGGGGAATGGCTACACCTTC. Protein sequence: CASRPGSRGNGYTF.

The V gene is TRBV28, the J gene TRBJ1-4, with TRBD1 as a possible D gene (6 bases). The germline CDR1 and CDR2 sequences are MDHEN and SYDVKM. This CDR3 has 15 amino acids. Trimming took 1 base from V and 1 from J, leaving 7 bases between them. This CDR3 is CASSLSRGTNEKLFF. The CDR3 DNA is TGTGCCAGCAGTTTATCCAGGGGAACTAATGAAAAACTGTTTTTT.

The genes are TRBV27 and TRBJ1-6; no definite D call. This CDR3 has 15 amino acids. Germline CDR1 reads MNHEY; CDR2 reads SMNVEV (reference sequence). V was pared by 5 bases and J by 7 bases, with 15 bases between. CDR3 sequence: CASSVAPAANSPLHF. The CDR3 region has the DNA TGTGCCAGCAGTGTAGCCCCGGCGGCCAATTCACCCCTCCACTTT.

This chain uses TRBV2 with TRBJ1-2; the match to TRBD1 covers 8 bases. The CDR3 totals 13 residues. V shed 8 bases, J shed 2 bases, and the junction held 4 bases outside the gene matches. In germline, CDR1 is SNHLY, CDR2 FYNNEI. The CDR3 loop is CASETGANYGYTF. For the CDR3, the DNA is TGTGCCAGCGAGACAGGGGCCAACTATGGCTACACCTTC.

The gene calls are TRBV27 and TRBJ1-2; the D gene is possibly TRBD1 (6 bases). This CDR3 is 13 amino acids long. Trimming removed 5 bases at V and 6 bases at J, with 13 bases between. CDR1 and CDR2 from the germline V gene are MNHEY and SMNVEV (reference sequence). CDR3 in DNA: TGTGCCAGCAGTGCCCACAGGGTTGATGGCTACACCTTC. This sequence encodes CASSAHRVDGYTF.

The J gene is TRBJ2-5, the V gene TRBV21-1; TRBD2, the D gene given by the table, was not confirmed from the DNA. TRBV21-1 is an annotated pseudogene. There are 16 residues in the CDR3. Here the CDR3 reads CASSKRSPAGQETQYF. CDR3 coding DNA: TGTGCCAGCAGCAAACGAAGTCCAGCGGGACAAGAGACCCAGTACTTC.

V usage is TRBV12-5 and J usage is TRBJ1-3; D unclear. CDR1 and CDR2 from the germline V gene are LGHNT and FRNRAP. The CDR3 consists of 14 residues. The V gene lost 1 base and the J gene lost 0 bases, with 4 bases spanning the gap. CDR3 amino acids: CASGLGGSGNTIYF. DNA for the CDR3: TGTGCTAGTGGTTTGGGCGGCTCTGGAAACACCATATATTTT.

V and J are TRBV5-1 and TRBJ1-4, with a tentative D call TRBD1 (5 bases). In germline, CDR1 is SGHRS, CDR2 YFSETQ. Between the trimmed V and J ends, which lost 5 bases and 4 bases, there was a span of 9 bases. The CDR3 is 13 amino acids. Here the CDR3 DNA reads TGCGCCAGCAGATGGGGGGATAATGAAAAACTGTTTTTT. This gives the protein CASRWGDNEKLFF.

The genes are TRBV7-3 and TRBJ1-1; D remains unclear. V dropped 2 bases and J dropped 1 base, with 5 bases sitting between them. From germline, CDR1 is SGHTA and CDR2 FQGTGA. This CDR3 contains 13 residues. The CDR3 sequence: CASSLRKNTEAFF. In nucleotides, the CDR3 is TGTGCCAGCAGCTTACGTAAGAACACTGAAGCTTTCTTT. The full variable domain, completed using reference TRBV7-3 and TRBJ1-1, is GAGVSQTPSNKVTEKGKYVELRCDPISGHTALYWYRQSLGQGPEFLIYFQGTGAADDSGLPNDRFFAVRPEGSVSTLKIQRTERGDSAVYLCASSLRKNTEAFFGQGTRLTVV.

J is TRBJ2-1 and V is TRBV28; 8 nucleotides match TRBD2. CDR3 length equals 16 residues. Germline V gives CDR1 MDHEN, CDR2 SYDVKM. Trimming cost V 6 bases and J 3 bases; bases outside gene matches: 10. As DNA, the CDR3 is TGTGCCAGCAGCAAACTTGTTAGCGGGATCTACAATGAGCAGTTCTTC. Residues: CASSKLVSGIYNEQFF.

V and J are TRBV14 and TRBJ1-4, with 7 bases fitting TRBD1. The CDR3 sequence is 16 residues long. Germline V gives CDR1 SGHDN, CDR2 FVKESK. After removal of 5 bases from V and 2 bases from J, the junction contained 8 bases not matched to a gene. CDR3: CASSSGGKSTNEKLFF. The CDR3 DNA reads TGTGCCAGCAGCTCAGGGGGAAAGTCGACTAATGAAAAACTGTTTTTT.

The chain combines TRBV2 with TRBJ1-2; D gene uncertain. The V gene's germline CDR1 is SNHLY and CDR2 FYNNEI. Trimming took 0 bases from V and 0 from J, leaving 8 bases between them. The CDR3 runs 15 residues. The CDR3 DNA sequence: TGTGCCAGCAGTGAAGCGGCCGGAGCTAACTATGGCTACACCTTC. Its translation is CASSEAAGANYGYTF.

The chain links TRBV19 to TRBJ1-3; 8 nucleotides line up with TRBD1. The CDR3 runs 14 residues. Trimming cost V 5 bases and J 4 bases; bases outside gene matches: 4. Germline V lookup: CDR1 LNHDA, CDR2 SQIVND (reference sequence). The CDR3 loop reads CASSAGQVGNTIYF. The CDR3 DNA sequence: TGTGCCAGTAGTGCGGGACAGGTCGGAAACACCATATATTTT.

The chain joins TRBV21-1 to TRBJ1-5; the table gives TRBD1 as D, unverified against the DNA. TRBV21-1 is flagged as a pseudogene. CDR3 length: 17 amino acids. The CDR3 sequence is CASSKEWGQPSNQPQHF. Written as DNA, the CDR3 is TGTGCCAGCAGCAAAGAATGGGGACAGCCAAGCAATCAGCCCCAGCATTTT.

The chain couples TRBV11-2 to TRBJ2-1, with 7 nucleotides matching TRBD1. Trimming cost V 6 bases and J 5 bases; bases outside gene matches: 7. This CDR3 spans 14 amino acids. In germline, CDR1 is SGHAT, CDR2 FQNNGV. The CDR3 bases are TGTGCCAGCAGAACAGGGGCGATCAACAATGAGCAGTTCTTC. Translated, it gives CASRTGAINNEQFF.

The rearrangement links TRBV5-1 to TRBJ2-1; TRBD2 agrees at 11 bases. The CDR3 runs 16 residues. Germline trimming cut 5 bases from V and 4 bases from J; bases unmatched to any gene: 8. In germline, CDR1 is SGHRS, CDR2 YFSETQ. The CDR3 region has the DNA TGCGCCAGCAGTACCCTAGCGGGAGGTGGTTACAATGAGCAGTTCTTC. Its protein product is CASSTLAGGGYNEQFF.

V gene TRBV3-1 (or the pseudogene TRBV3-2) combines with J gene TRBJ2-7; tentative D call: TRBD2 (6 bases). Trimming removed 4 bases at V and 0 bases at J, with 10 bases between. Per the germline V gene, CDR1 is LGHDT and CDR2 is YNNKEL (reference sequence). The CDR3 totals 14 residues. The chain's CDR3 is CASSRDFASYEQYF. DNA of the CDR3: TGTGCCAGCAGCCGGGACTTTGCCTCCTACGAGCAGTACTTC.

The chain has TRBV3-1 (or the pseudogene TRBV3-2) and TRBJ1-4; 12 bases are shared with TRBD1. This CDR3 is 15 amino acids long. CDR1 is LGHDT and CDR2 is YNNKEL in the germline V gene (reference sequence). J lost 7 bases, V lost 4 bases, and 4 bases had no gene match. The CDR3: CASSPGTGGSEKLFF. In DNA form, the CDR3 reads TGTGCCAGCAGCCCGGGGACAGGGGGCAGTGAAAAACTGTTTTTT.

The rearrangement links TRBV4-2 to TRBJ2-1; 7 bases are a match to TRBD2. This CDR3 region has 17 residues. With 0 bases clipped from V and 1 base from J, the junction kept 6 bases outside the gene matches. Germline assignment: CDR1 LGHNA and CDR2 YNFKEQ. CDR3 region: CASSQDLGGSSYNEQFF. CDR3 sequence (DNA): TGTGCCAGCAGCCAAGATTTAGGCGGGAGTTCCTACAATGAGCAGTTCTTC.

The genes are TRBV10-3 and TRBJ1-1; D is uncertain. Germline V gene sequence: CDR1 ENHRY, CDR2 SYGVKD. This CDR3 comprises 12 residues. Trimming shortened V by 10 bases and J by 6 bases, and 15 bases separated the two germline ends. The CDR3 here is CATSPERAEAFF. CDR3 bases: TGTGCCACCTCACCAGAACGGGCTGAAGCTTTCTTT.

The chain employs TRBV30 and TRBJ1-1; no clear D gene. Trimming left V 3 bases short and J 1 base short, with 9 bases between. This CDR3 has 13 residues. Germline V gene data show CDR1 as GTSNPN and CDR2 as SVGIG (reference sequence). This chain's CDR3 is CAWSETQNTEAFF. The CDR3 DNA is TGTGCCTGGAGCGAGACTCAGAACACTGAAGCTTTCTTT. Variable domain in full (rest from reference TRBV30 and TRBJ1-1): SQTIHQWPATLVQPVGSPLSLECTVEGTSNPNLYWYRQAAGRGLQLLFYSVGIGQISSEVPQNLSASRPQDRQFILSSKKLLLSDSGFYLCAWSETQNTEAFFGQGTRLTVV.